Given below is one T cell receptor (beta chain) in context. This clone appeared once. Its recognized antigen is unknown. Base qualities are missing; no much larger clone stands one base away. TCRbeta CDR3 regions were amplified from genomic DNA using the immunoSEQ Assay, a bias-controlled multiplex PCR. The source study handled its data this way. Within the assay, amplification of reference gene primers was used to estimate how many nucleated cells each sample contained. To quantify the absolute abundance of each unique TCRbeta CDR3 rearrangement, sequence reads were collapsed and filtered. For each sample, productive Simpson clonality was calculated by taking the square root of Simpson's diversity index across productive rearrangements. Held by TCRdb, this immuneACCESS table contains in-frame sequences only and omits some clones. Under half of the omission traces to an unresolved V gene where checked; the cause of the rest is unknown. V and J calls and clone size are those listed in that table; D and trimming were worked out from the DNA. The sample yields under 250,000 clones; 80% to 85% were counted once. The ten biggest clones cover 2.3% of the sample.

Whole blood was collected in K2EDTA tubes by collaborating institutions according to the institutions' own protocols. For TCRbeta analysis, collaborators shipped samples in one of three forms: frozen whole blood, isolated PBMCs, or DNA extracted from either of those sample types. The record originates from a study of blood T cell repertoires in COVID-19 (dated by TCRdb to about 2020). Background for the entire study: Samples covering the acute and convalescent phases of COVID-19 were provided by collaborators in the United States, Italy and Spain. Samples came from the ongoing ImmuneRACE study (first 160 participants) plus 1,254 subjects from 6 global collaborators. The repertoires were made available in a free public database intended to serve as a resource for research on the immune response to SARS-CoV-2. Subjects who had been exposed to COVID-19, were actively infected with it, or had recovered from it provided the deeply sampled blood TCRbeta repertoires that made up the dataset. The prospective study material was composed of cDNA or gDNA derived from T cells, B-cell-depleted T cells, or PBMCs. Where HLA class I and class II types were available, the types were taken from metadata supplied by the sample provider, not from assay-based typing. A de-identified subject ID, COVID-19 status, age in years and sex were almost always included in the sample metadata. General findings and caveats noted by the study authors: The amount of clinical and demographic metadata varied by source and participant and was provided uncurated.

V ends up 5 bases short and J 2 bases short, with an unmatched junction base count of 4. Counted from cysteine to phenylalanine, this CDR3 has 14 amino acids. This entry keeps only the CDR3 DNA: 42 bases, framed from base 1. CDR1 and CDR2 are read off the germline V gene as SQVTM and ANQGSEA. The sequence is built from TRBV29-1 and TRBJ1-5, with 9 bases in between that match TRBD1. The source of this sequence is a woman aged 55-75 years with acute or convalescent COVID-19. The material sequenced was peripheral blood. CDR3 region: CSVTGGAGNQPQHF. The DNA sequence is as follows: TGCAGCGTTACAGGGGGCGCGGGCAATCAGCCCCAGCATTTT.